This T cell receptor (beta chain) emerged from a study of blood T cells in healthy people across ages. Points from the study as a whole: Estimates drawn from one million T cells were deemed to understate diversity.

As regards this clonotype: Its antigen is unknown.

A sample-barcoded 5' primer and a J-beta primer mix were used in a second PCR of roughly 7 to 11 cycles. TCRdb reprocessed the 5' RACE reads via MiXCR and lists one record per CDR3 protein. The data contain 540,000 or so distinct CDR3 sequences, 27% of them singletons. Trimming took 5 bases from V and 0 from J, leaving 14 bases between them. The CDR3 extends over 16 amino acids. The sequencing sample was made of blood. This rearrangement joins TRBV12-3 or TRBV12-4 to TRBJ1-5; no clear D gene. This TCR was recovered from an older woman in good health. In nucleotides, the CDR3 is TGTGCCAGCAGTCTTGGAGGCCAGGTTAGCAATCAGCCCCAGCATTTT. The encoded protein is CASSLGGQVSNQPQHF.